This T cell receptor (beta chain) was identified in a study of tumor and adjacent non-tumor tissue in lung cancer. Study-wide context: Patients were aged about 30 to 76, roughly nine men and 5 women, stage I to III. Findings and limits, study-wide: Top 100 clones took a larger repertoire share in normal lung. Tumor TCR diversity, when higher, was linked to shorter survival. Tumor tissue had significantly higher TCR diversity than normal lung.

To note about this clonotype: The antigen remains unidentified. At one of its ends the junction is not consistent with the germline gene, which may arise from a read error.

No cell sorting was done before RNA was extracted from the tissue. Distant lung tissue was collected more than 3 cm away from the tumor edge. The library came from three nested PCR rounds adapted from ARM-PCR protocols. TCRdb reanalysed the multiplex PCR reads using MiXCR and keeps one entry per CDR3 protein. The sample holds 70,000 to 90,000 distinct CDR3 sequences, approximately 68% seen once. CDR3 length equals 14 residues. Per germline, CDR1 SGHAT and CDR2 FQNNGV. The rearrangement joins TRBV11-2 to TRBJ2-3; D could derive from TRBD1 or TRBD2 (5 bases each). The sample comprised distant non-tumor lung tissue. This TCR came from a woman aged 45-59 years with non-small cell lung cancer. CDR3 protein: CTSSLDLGESTQYF. Here the CDR3 DNA reads TGTACCAGCAGCTTAGACCTAGGGGAGTCAACGCAGTATTTT.